The clone carrying this T cell receptor (beta chain) occurred a few times. Its antigen is undetermined. TCRdb re-called the reads through MiXCR, storing one row per CDR3 protein. The table includes about 900,000 distinct CDR3 sequences, 25% to 40% detected once. This sample was included in a study of T cell repertoires in cytomegalovirus infection. Looking at the study overall: In the study, CMV epitopes included recently identified HLA-C-restricted and well-studied HLA-B-restricted ones. Broader study findings: Of the TCR beta families, the public ones yielded a cumulative frequency that identified carriers of CMV plus the relevant HLA. Clonotypes of TCR beta that were HLA-C-restricted and CMV-specific dominated the ex vivo response.

V gave up 10 bases and J gave up 4 bases, with 16 bases separating them. The CDR3 is made up of 13 amino acids. V is TRBV12-3 or TRBV12-4 and J is TRBJ1-1; D gene unclear. This sequence was found in a human donor in good health (CMV status not recorded). Some clones in this sample may be carry-over from other donors' samples. The sample in question was cultured CD8+ T cells from PBMCs, obtained from culture after CMV antigen stimulation. The CDR3 here is CAIREGRRTEAFF. The CDR3 nucleotides read TGTGCCATCCGAGAAGGGAGACGCACTGAAGCTTTCTTT.